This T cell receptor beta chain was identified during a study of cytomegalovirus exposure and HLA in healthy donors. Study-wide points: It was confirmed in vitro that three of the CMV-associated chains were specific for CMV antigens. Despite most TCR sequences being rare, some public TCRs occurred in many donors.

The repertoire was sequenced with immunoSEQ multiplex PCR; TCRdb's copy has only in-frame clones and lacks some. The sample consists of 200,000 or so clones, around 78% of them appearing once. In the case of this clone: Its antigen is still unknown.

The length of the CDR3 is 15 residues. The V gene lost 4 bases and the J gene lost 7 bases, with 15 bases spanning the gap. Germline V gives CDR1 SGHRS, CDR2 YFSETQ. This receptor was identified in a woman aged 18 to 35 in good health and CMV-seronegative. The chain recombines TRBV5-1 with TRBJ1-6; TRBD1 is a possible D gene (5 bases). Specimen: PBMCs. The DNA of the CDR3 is TGCGCCAGCAGCCCGGACCGGGGCAGAAATTCACCCCTCCACTTT. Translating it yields CASSPDRGRNSPLHF.